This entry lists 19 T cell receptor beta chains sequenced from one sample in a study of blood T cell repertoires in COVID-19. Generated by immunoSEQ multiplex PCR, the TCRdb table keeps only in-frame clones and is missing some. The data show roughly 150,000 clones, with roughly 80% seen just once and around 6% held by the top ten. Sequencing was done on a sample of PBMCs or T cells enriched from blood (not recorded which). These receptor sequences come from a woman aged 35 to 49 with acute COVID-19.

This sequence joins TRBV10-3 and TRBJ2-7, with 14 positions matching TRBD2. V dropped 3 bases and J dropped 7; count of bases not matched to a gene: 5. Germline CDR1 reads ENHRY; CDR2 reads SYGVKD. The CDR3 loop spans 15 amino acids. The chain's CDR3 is CAISDSGTSGSEQYF. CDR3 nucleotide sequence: TGTGCCATCAGTGATTCCGGGACTAGCGGGAGTGAGCAGTACTTC.

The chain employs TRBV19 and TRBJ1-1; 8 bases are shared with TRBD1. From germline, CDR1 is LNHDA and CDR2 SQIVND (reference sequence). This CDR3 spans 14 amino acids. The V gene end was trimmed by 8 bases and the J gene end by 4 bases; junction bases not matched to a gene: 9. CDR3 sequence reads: CASRRQGSATEAFF. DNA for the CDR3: TGTGCCAGTCGGCGACAGGGGAGCGCCACTGAAGCTTTCTTT.

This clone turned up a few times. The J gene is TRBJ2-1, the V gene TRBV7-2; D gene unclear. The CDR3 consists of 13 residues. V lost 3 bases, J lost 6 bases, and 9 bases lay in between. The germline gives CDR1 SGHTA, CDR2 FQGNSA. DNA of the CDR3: TGTGCCAGCAGCTTGGCAAGAGGCAATGAGCAGTTCTTC. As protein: CASSLARGNEQFF.

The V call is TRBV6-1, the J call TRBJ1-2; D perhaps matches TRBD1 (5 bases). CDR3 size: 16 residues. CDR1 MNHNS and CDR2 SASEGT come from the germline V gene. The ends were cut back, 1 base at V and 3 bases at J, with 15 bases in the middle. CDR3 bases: TGTGCCAGCAGTGAAGATGGGGGGTTGGTTTACTATGGCTACACCTTC. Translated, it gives CASSEDGGLVYYGYTF.

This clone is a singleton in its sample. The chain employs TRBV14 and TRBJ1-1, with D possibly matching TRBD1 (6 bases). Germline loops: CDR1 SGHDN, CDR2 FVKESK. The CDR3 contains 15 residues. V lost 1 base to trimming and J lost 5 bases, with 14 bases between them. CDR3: CASSQAVSGATEAFF. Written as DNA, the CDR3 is TGTGCCAGCAGCCAAGCGGTATCAGGGGCGACTGAAGCTTTCTTT.

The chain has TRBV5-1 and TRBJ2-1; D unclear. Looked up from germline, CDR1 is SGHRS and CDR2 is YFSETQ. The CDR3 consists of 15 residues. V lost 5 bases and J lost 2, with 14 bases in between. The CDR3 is CASSYRSETYNEQFF. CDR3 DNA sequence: TGCGCCAGCAGTTACCGGAGCGAGACCTACAATGAGCAGTTCTTC.

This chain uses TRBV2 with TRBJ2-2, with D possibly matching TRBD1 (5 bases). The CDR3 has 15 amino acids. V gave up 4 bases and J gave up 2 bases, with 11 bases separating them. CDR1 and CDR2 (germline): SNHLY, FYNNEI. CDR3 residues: CASSGRGVNTGELFF. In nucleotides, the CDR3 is TGTGCCAGCAGTGGAAGGGGCGTTAACACCGGGGAGCTGTTTTTT.

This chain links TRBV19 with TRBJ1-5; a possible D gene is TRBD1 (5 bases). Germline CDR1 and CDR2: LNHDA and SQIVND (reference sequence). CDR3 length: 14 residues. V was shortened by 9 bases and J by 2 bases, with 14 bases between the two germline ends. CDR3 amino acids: CASSRGGGNQPQHF. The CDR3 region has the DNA TGTGCCAGCTCACGTGGAGGGGGCAATCAGCCCCAGCATTTT.

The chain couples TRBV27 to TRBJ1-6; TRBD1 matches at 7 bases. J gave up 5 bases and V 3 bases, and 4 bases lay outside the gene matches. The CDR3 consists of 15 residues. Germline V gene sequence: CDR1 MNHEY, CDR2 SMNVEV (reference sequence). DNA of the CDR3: TGTGCCAGCAGTTTTGACAGGGCCAATAATTCACCCCTCCACTTT. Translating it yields CASSFDRANNSPLHF.

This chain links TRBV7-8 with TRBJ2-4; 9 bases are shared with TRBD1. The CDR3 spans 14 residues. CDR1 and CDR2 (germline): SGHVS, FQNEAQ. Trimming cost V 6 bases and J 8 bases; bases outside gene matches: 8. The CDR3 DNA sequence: TGTGCCAGCAGACCCGGGGGACAGGGCGACATTCAGTACTTC. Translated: CASRPGGQGDIQYF.

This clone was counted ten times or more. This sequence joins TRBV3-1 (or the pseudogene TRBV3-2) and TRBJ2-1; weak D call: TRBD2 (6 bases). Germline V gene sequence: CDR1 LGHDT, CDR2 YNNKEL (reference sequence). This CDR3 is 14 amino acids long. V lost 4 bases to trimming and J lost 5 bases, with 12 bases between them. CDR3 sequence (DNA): TGTGCCAGCAGCCCACTTGGGGGGAACAATGAGCAGTTCTTC. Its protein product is CASSPLGGNNEQFF.

The CDR3 spells CASRPQGEIYGYTF. CDR3 bases: TGTGCCAGCAGACCGCAGGGGGAAATCTATGGCTACACCTTC. The chain employs TRBV6-5 and TRBJ1-2, with 7 bases aligning to TRBD1. The CDR3 spans 14 residues. The V gene's germline CDR1 is MNHEY and CDR2 SVGAGI. Trimming took 6 bases from V and 4 from J; bases not matched to a gene: 8.

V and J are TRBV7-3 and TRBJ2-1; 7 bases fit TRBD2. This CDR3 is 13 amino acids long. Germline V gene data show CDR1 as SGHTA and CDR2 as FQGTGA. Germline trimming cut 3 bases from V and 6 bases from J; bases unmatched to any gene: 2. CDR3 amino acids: CASSLGGSNEQFF. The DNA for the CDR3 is TGTGCCAGCAGCTTGGGGGGGTCCAATGAGCAGTTCTTC. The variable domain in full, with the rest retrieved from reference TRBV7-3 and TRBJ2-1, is GAGVSQTPSNKVTEKGKYVELRCDPISGHTALYWYRQSLGQGPEFLIYFQGTGAADDSGLPNDRFFAVRPEGSVSTLKIQRTERGDSAVYLCASSLGGSNEQFFGPGTRLTVL.

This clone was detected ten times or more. The CDR3 nucleotides are TGTGCCAGCAGCTTAAGGGCGGGAGGCACAGATACGCAGTATTTT. The encoded protein is CASSLRAGGTDTQYF. V is TRBV11-2 and J is TRBJ2-3, with 7 bases fitting TRBD2. This CDR3 has 15 amino acids. The germline V gene encodes CDR1 SGHAT and CDR2 FQNNGV. J was trimmed by 1 base and V by 2 bases; bases with no gene match: 3.

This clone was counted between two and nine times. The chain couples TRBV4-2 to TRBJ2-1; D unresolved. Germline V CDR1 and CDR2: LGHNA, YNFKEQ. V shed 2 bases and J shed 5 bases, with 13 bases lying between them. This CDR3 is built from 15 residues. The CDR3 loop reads CASSQPLEPDNEQFF. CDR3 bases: TGTGCCAGCAGCCAACCTCTGGAGCCTGACAATGAGCAGTTCTTC.

CDR3: CASSLALRTGVEDTQYF. The CDR3 DNA is TGTGCCAGCAGCTTAGCGCTCAGGACAGGGGTGGAAGATACGCAGTATTTT. This chain connects TRBV7-9 to TRBJ2-3; 9 bases line up with TRBD1. CDR3 size: 17 residues. V trimming: 0 bases; J trimming: 5 bases; junction bases outside the gene matches: 9. Per the germline V gene, CDR1 is SEHNR and CDR2 is FQNEAQ (reference sequence). Using reference TRBV7-9 and TRBJ2-3 for the parts outside the CDR3, the full variable domain is DTGVSQNPRHKITKRGQNVTFRCDPISEHNRLYWYRQTLGQGPEFLTYFQNEAQLEKSRLLSDRFSAERPKGSFSTLEIQRTEQGDSAMYLCASSLALRTGVEDTQYFGPGTRLTVL.

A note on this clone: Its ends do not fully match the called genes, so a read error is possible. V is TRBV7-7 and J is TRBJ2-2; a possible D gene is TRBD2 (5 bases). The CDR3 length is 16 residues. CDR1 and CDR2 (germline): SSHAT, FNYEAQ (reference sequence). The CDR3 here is CASSLGLAQNTGELFF. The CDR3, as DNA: TGTGCTAGCAGCTTAGGTCTAGCCCAGAACACCGGGGAGCTGTTTTTT. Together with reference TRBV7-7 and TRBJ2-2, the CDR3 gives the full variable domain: GAGVSQSPRYKVTKRGQDVTLRCDPISSHATLYWYQQALGQGPEFLTYFNYEAQPDKSGLPSDRFSAERPEGSISTLTIQRTEQRDSAMYRCASSLGLAQNTGELFFGEGSRLTVL.

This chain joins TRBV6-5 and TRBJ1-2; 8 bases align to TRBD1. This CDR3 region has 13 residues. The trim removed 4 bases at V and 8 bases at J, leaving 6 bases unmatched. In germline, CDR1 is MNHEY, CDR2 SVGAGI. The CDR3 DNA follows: TGTGCCAGCAGTTCTGGACAGGGACGGGGCTACACCTTC. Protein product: CASSSGQGRGYTF.

CDR3 sequence reads: CASSPPTDHTGELFF. In DNA form, the CDR3 reads TGTGCCAGCAGTCCTCCGACAGACCACACCGGGGAGCTGTTTTTT. The gene calls are TRBV6-6 and TRBJ2-2; a possible D gene is TRBD1 (5 bases). CDR1 MNHNY and CDR2 SVGAGI come from the germline V gene (reference sequence). With 5 bases removed from V and 3 bases from J, the gap between germline ends came to 13 bases. This CDR3 is 15 amino acids long.